The clone carrying this TCR beta chain was recorded once. Its antigen is undetermined. Those who donated were healthy bone marrow donors. These data come from a study of cytomegalovirus exposure and HLA in healthy donors. Findings and caveats of the study: Sequencing likely generated an artifact that appeared as a cluster of highly shared sequence variants.

The PCR was carried out with 60 Vbeta primers and 13 Jbeta primers. Generated by immunoSEQ multiplex PCR, the TCRdb table keeps only in-frame clones and is missing some. Of 95,000 to 150,000 clones listed, 76% are singletons. There are 15 residues in the CDR3. Germline lookup yields CDR1 SGHTA and CDR2 FQGTGA. The V gene lost 4 bases and the J gene lost 4 bases, with 13 bases spanning the gap. The source of this sequence is a man in his fifties or sixties in good health and CMV-seronegative. The V gene is TRBV7-3, the J gene TRBJ2-2, with D possibly TRBD2 on 6 matching bases. The material sequenced was PBMCs. In DNA, the CDR3 is TGTGCCAGCAGCTCACCTAGCGCAAGCACCGGGGAGCTGTTTTTT. Translation gives CASSSPSASTGELFF.